One sample yielded the 18 T cell receptor beta chains listed below, sequenced in a study of blood T cell repertoires in COVID-19. The table came from immunoSEQ multiplex PCR; TCRdb's copy has only in-frame clones and leaves some out. Here the sample spans 150,000 to 200,000 clones, roughly 80% being singletons. Sequencing was done on a sample of PBMCs or T cells enriched from blood (not recorded which). These receptors came from a man aged 35-49 years who had recovered from COVID-19.

This chain uses TRBV6-4 with TRBJ1-5; D remains unclear. This CDR3 region has 13 residues. CDR1 and CDR2 from the germline V gene are MRHNA and SNTAGT. V lost 6 bases and J 0 bases, leaving 6 bases between the germline ends. Here the CDR3 reads CASSPNSNQPQHF. The CDR3 DNA sequence: TGTGCCAGCAGCCCTAATAGCAATCAGCCCCAGCATTTT.

CDR3 sequence reads: CASSELEGRGAFF. The CDR3 DNA follows: TGTGCCAGCAGTGAATTGGAGGGGCGTGGAGCTTTCTTT. The chain links TRBV6-1 to TRBJ1-1; a possible D gene is TRBD1 (5 bases). The V gene lost 2 bases and the J gene lost 10 bases, with 14 bases spanning the gap. This CDR3 contains 13 residues. Looked up from germline, CDR1 is MNHNS and CDR2 is SASEGT.

The chain is built from TRBV5-4 and TRBJ1-4, with D perhaps TRBD1 (5 bases). Trimming stripped 3 bases from V and 7 bases from J, with 16 bases between. This CDR3 spans 15 amino acids. The V gene's germline CDR1 is SGHNT and CDR2 YYREEE (reference sequence). The CDR3: CASSSGDGSLEKLFF. The DNA for the CDR3 is TGTGCCAGCAGCTCGGGGGACGGGAGTCTTGAAAAACTGTTTTTT.

V usage is TRBV5-6 and J usage is TRBJ2-1; 11 nucleotides match TRBD2. J was trimmed by 2 bases and V by 4 bases; bases with no gene match: 5. The CDR3 covers 16 residues. CDR1 SGHDT and CDR2 YYEEEE come from the germline V gene. CDR3 in amino acids: CASSQIAGGTYNEQFF. DNA for the CDR3: TGTGCCAGCAGCCAGATAGCGGGGGGGACCTACAATGAGCAGTTCTTC.

The V gene is TRBV30, the J gene TRBJ1-5, with unresolved D. The V gene's germline CDR1 is GTSNPN and CDR2 SVGIG (reference sequence). This CDR3 has 13 residues. Trimming left V 2 bases short and J 2 bases short, with 7 bases between. CDR3: CAWSTGGNQPQHF. CDR3 bases: TGTGCCTGGAGTACCGGGGGCAATCAGCCCCAGCATTTT.

The rearrangement links TRBV6-4 to TRBJ2-3, with 15 nucleotides matching TRBD2. V lost 4 bases and J lost 6; bases outside the gene matches: 2. CDR3 length equals 15 residues. Germline V gene sequence: CDR1 MRHNA, CDR2 SNTAGT. CDR3 in amino acids: CASSAGTSGGDTQYF. As DNA, the CDR3 is TGTGCCAGCAGTGCCGGGACTAGCGGGGGGGATACGCAGTATTTT.

The chain links TRBV6-5 to TRBJ2-7, with D possibly being TRBD2 (6 bases). Germline V gene data show CDR1 as MNHEY and CDR2 as SVGAGI. The V end lost 2 bases, the J end lost 2 bases, and 13 bases lay between the germline ends. This CDR3 region has 15 residues. The CDR3 DNA is TGTGCCAGCAGTTACCCGGGTGCGGGGCCCTACGAGCAGTACTTC. This gives the protein CASSYPGAGPYEQYF.

The V gene is TRBV6-6, the J gene TRBJ2-3; 9 bases are shared with TRBD1. CDR1 is MNHNY, CDR2 SVGAGI, per germline (reference sequence). This CDR3 has 15 residues. V was pared by 6 bases and J by 9 bases, with 13 bases of the junction left unmatched. The CDR3: CASRMPGQGVRTQYF. DNA of the CDR3: TGTGCCAGCAGAATGCCGGGACAGGGAGTTCGGACGCAGTATTTT.

The chain couples TRBV13 to TRBJ1-3, with D possibly being TRBD1 (6 bases). CDR3 length equals 17 residues. The V end was cut by 5 bases, the J end by 1 base, with 18 bases between. CDR1 is PRHDT and CDR2 is FYEKMQ in the germline V gene (reference sequence). CDR3 in amino acids: CASSAGVFALSGNTIYF. Here the CDR3 DNA reads TGTGCCAGCAGCGCAGGGGTTTTTGCCCTTTCTGGAAACACCATATATTTT.

This clone came up once. V gene TRBV9 combines with J gene TRBJ1-1, with TRBD1 identical over 7 bases. J gave up 11 bases and V 0 bases, and 13 bases lay outside the gene matches. The CDR3 is 15 amino acids. From germline, CDR1 is SGDLS and CDR2 YYNGEE. DNA for the CDR3: TGTGCCAGCAGCGTAGGGGACAGCTCGGGTCTTGATGCTTTCTTT. Protein sequence: CASSVGDSSGLDAFF.

The chain links TRBV4-2 to TRBJ1-1; 8 positions match TRBD1. V trimming: 2 bases; J trimming: 5 bases; junction bases outside the gene matches: 4. This CDR3 is 14 amino acids long. CDR1 and CDR2 from the germline V gene are LGHNA and YNFKEQ. As DNA, the CDR3 is TGTGCCAGCAGCCAACAGGGGGCGCGGACTGAAGCTTTCTTT. It is translated as CASSQQGARTEAFF.

V and J are TRBV7-8 and TRBJ1-3; unclear D gene. V dropped 0 bases and J dropped 0 bases, with 6 bases sitting between them. CDR1 is SGHVS, CDR2 FQNEAQ, per germline. The CDR3 totals 15 residues. CDR3 in DNA: TGTGCCAGCAGCTTAGCGTCAGGCTCTGGAAACACCATATATTTT. It encodes CASSLASGSGNTIYF.

V and J are TRBV2 and TRBJ1-5; TRBD1 matches at 9 bases. V was clipped by 8 bases and J by 5 bases; unmatched bases: 7. Germline V lookup: CDR1 SNHLY, CDR2 FYNNEI. CDR3 length equals 14 residues. For the CDR3, the DNA is TGTGCCAGCTCTTTGGGACAGGGCGATCAGCCCCAGCATTTT. Translation gives CASSLGQGDQPQHF.

The V and J genes are TRBV5-1 and TRBJ1-3; the D is unclear. V was shortened by 0 bases and J by 3 bases, with 7 bases between the two germline ends. The CDR3 has 14 amino acids. The V gene's germline CDR1 is SGHRS and CDR2 YFSETQ. The chain's CDR3 is CASSLVPFGNTIYF. The CDR3 nucleotides read TGCGCCAGCAGCTTGGTTCCCTTTGGAAACACCATATATTTT.

V usage is TRBV7-9 and J usage is TRBJ1-2, with 7 positions matching TRBD1. V shed 4 bases, J shed 4 bases, and the junction held 6 bases outside the gene matches. Germline values: CDR1 SEHNR, CDR2 FQNEAQ (reference sequence). CDR3 length: 14 amino acids. The CDR3 DNA sequence: TGTGCCAGCAGCTCTGGGGCAGGGGGCTATGGCTACACCTTC. Amino acids: CASSSGAGGYGYTF. The variable domain in full, completed from reference TRBV7-9 and TRBJ1-2, reads DTGVSQNPRHKITKRGQNVTFRCDPISEHNRLYWYRQTLGQGPEFLTYFQNEAQLEKSRLLSDRFSAERPKGSFSTLEIQRTEQGDSAMYLCASSSGAGGYGYTFGSGTRLTVV.

The V gene is TRBV7-9, the J gene TRBJ1-1; D may be TRBD1 (5 bases). The germline gives CDR1 SEHNR, CDR2 FQNEAQ (reference sequence). The V gene lost 1 base and the J gene lost 5 bases, with 8 bases spanning the gap. The CDR3 extends over 13 amino acids. The CDR3 here is CASSLGGETEAFF. The CDR3 coding sequence is TGTGCCAGCAGCTTAGGGGGGGAGACTGAAGCTTTCTTT. The full variable domain, in which reference TRBV7-9 and TRBJ1-1 provide the parts outside the CDR3, is DTGVSQNPRHKITKRGQNVTFRCDPISEHNRLYWYRQTLGQGPEFLTYFQNEAQLEKSRLLSDRFSAERPKGSFSTLEIQRTEQGDSAMYLCASSLGGETEAFFGQGTRLTVV.

V gene TRBV15 combines with J gene TRBJ2-2; TRBD2 aligns across 8 bases. CDR1 and CDR2 from the germline V gene are LNHNV and YYDKDF (reference sequence). There are 17 residues in the CDR3. Trimming removed 5 bases from V and 3 bases from J; junction bases left unmatched: 11. In DNA, the CDR3 is TGTGCCACCAGCGTCCCTCGGGGGGGCTTGGACACCGGGGAGCTGTTTTTT. The encoded protein is CATSVPRGGLDTGELFF.

This chain uses TRBV10-1 with TRBJ2-2; perhaps TRBD2 as D (6 bases). Between the trimmed V and J ends, which lost 6 bases and 7 bases, there was a span of 9 bases. Germline lookup yields CDR1 WNHNN and CDR2 SYGVQD (reference sequence). The CDR3 spans 12 residues. The CDR3 protein is CASRTSSGELFF. For the CDR3, the DNA is TGCGCCAGCAGAACTAGCAGCGGGGAGCTGTTTTTT.